This T cell receptor beta chain is drawn from a study of blood T cells in healthy people across ages. Whole-study findings and limits: Fewer expanded clones and more diversity marked long-lived versus aged donors.

V was cut by 5 bases and J by 7 bases, with 15 bases left in between. This CDR3 is built from 14 residues. Drawing of peripheral blood yielded roughly 9.3 milliliters from each donor. PCR was performed a second time for about 6 to 12 cycles using a sample-barcoded 5' primer and a J-beta primer mix. TCRdb reanalysed the 5' RACE reads using MiXCR and keeps one entry per CDR3 protein. The sample lists some 690,000 distinct CDR3 sequences, approximately 21% occurring once. In regard to this clonotype: Its antigen is not identified.

The chain recombines TRBV12-3 or TRBV12-4 with TRBJ1-5; a weak D match, TRBD1 (5 bases). The receptor was derived from a man aged 70 or older in good health. Sequencing was performed on blood. The CDR3 loop is CASSTHRWGQPQHF. The CDR3 bases are TGTGCCAGCAGTACCCACAGGTGGGGGCAGCCCCAGCATTTT.